This TCR beta chain was recorded in a study of T cell changes during pregnancy in multiple sclerosis. TCRdb's copy holds only in-frame clones and misses some; the assay was immunoSEQ multiplex PCR. The data hold around 78,000 clones, with 91% observed a single time. The sample was peripheral blood, taken in the third trimester of pregnancy. This clonotype originated in a female donor in good health, enrolled as a control in a pregnancy study.

DNA for the CDR3: TGTGCCATCCGAGGGGGAACTAATGAAAAACTGTTTTTT. Translating it yields CAIRGGTNEKLFF. J is TRBJ1-4 and V is TRBV10-3, with a possible D match to TRBD1 (6 bases). There are 13 residues in the CDR3. The germline V gene encodes CDR1 ENHRY and CDR2 SYGVKD. V lost 8 bases, J lost 1 base, and 8 bases lay in between.